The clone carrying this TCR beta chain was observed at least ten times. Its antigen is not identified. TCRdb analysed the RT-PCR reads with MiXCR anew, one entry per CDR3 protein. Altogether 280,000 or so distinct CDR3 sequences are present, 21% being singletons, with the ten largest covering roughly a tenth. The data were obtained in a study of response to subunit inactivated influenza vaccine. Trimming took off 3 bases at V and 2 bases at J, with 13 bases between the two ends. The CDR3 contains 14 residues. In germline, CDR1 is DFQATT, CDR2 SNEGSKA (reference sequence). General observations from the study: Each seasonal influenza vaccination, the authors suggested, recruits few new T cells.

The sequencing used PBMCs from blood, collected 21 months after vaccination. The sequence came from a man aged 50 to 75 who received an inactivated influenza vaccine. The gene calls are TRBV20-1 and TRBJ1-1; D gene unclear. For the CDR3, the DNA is TGCAGTGCTAGTAGCGCCAGCTTTAACACTGAAGCTTTCTTT. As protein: CSASSASFNTEAFF.